This TCR beta chain was identified in a study of T cell repertoires and HLA-DP antigens (dated by TCRdb to 2016 to 2019). About the study as a whole: Using HeLa cells transduced to present allogeneic HLA-DP, the study set up an in vitro model of CD4+ T cell alloreactivity. One alloantigen differed from self by one peptide-binding groove amino acid, whereas the other differed by ten, modelling structurally similar versus dissimilar alloantigens. Of the three donors, two were male and one was female, with ages ranging from the 18-to-29 band to the 60-to-69 band. Average DNA input was around 240 ng for sorted CD137+CD4+ samples, compared with approximately 1,300 ng for pre-culture CD4+ samples.

Overall results and qualifications from the work: Similar clonality (around 0.4) was observed for sorted CD137+ cells against both alloantigens, and this clonality was much higher than that observed in pre-culture samples (roughly 0.041). The study was limited by having only three donors, by relying on a non-physiological HeLa antigen-presenting system, and by using total CD4+ responder cells. Average cumulative frequency of clones undetected before culture was about 36% against one allele and 50% to 55% against the other. Naive and memory CD4+ repertoires were not analysed separately.

In the case of this clone: The antigen it recognizes is unknown. No base quality values were provided; no much bigger clone lies one nucleotide off.

Untouched CD4+ T cells were isolated from Ficoll-separated PBMC through negative selection with magnetic beads, and an average purity of approximately 98% was reached. Untouched CD4+ T cells were isolated with magnetic beads from Ficoll-separated PBMC, and a purity of 95% to 98% was reached with negligible CD8+ contamination. Peripheral blood mononuclear cells were supplied by the buffy coats of a few healthy blood donors, who served as the study donors. CMV seronegative status was shared by all three donors. The DNeasy Blood & Tissue Kit was used to extract genomic DNA. TCRB sequencing was performed on genomic DNA from sorted CD137+CD4+ cells and pre-culture CD4+ baseline samples from each subject. After removal of 3 bases from V and 0 bases from J, the junction retains 7 bases not matched to a gene. CDR1 and CDR2 are drawn from the germline V gene (reference sequence): GTSNPN, SVGIG. The CDR3 spans 17 residues, from the cysteine through the phenylalanine. Only the CDR3 part of the read is kept: 51 bases, read in frame from the first base.

TCRB CDR3 regions were amplified with the immunoSEQ multiplex PCR using forward primers for 54 TRBV segments and reverse primers for 13 TRBJ segments. Deep resolution, with a target of 200,000 or so T cell genomes, was applied to the sequencing of pre-culture CD4+ samples. Sequencing of amplicons was performed on an Illumina HiSeq System, and 87 bp reads covering the CDR3 were generated. Per the authors' processing: PCR and sequencing errors in the reads were corrected, and CDR3 regions were defined by aligning to IMGT reference sequences. Synthetic template pools were used to estimate counts of templates and unique rearrangements. Clonality was computed as 1 minus Pielou's evenness. The Daley-Smith estimator was used to estimate richness. Morisita's index was used to measure repertoire overlap. Clones present in cultured samples but not detected in the pre-culture repertoire of the same donor were defined as low-abundance clones. TCRdb stores this immuneACCESS table with in-frame sequences only. Part of the clones is absent; in the studies checked, under half of the shortfall reflects unresolved V genes, and no reason is known for the rest. V and J calls plus clone size are reproduced from that table; the DNA served to infer D and trimming. Within this sample are about 89,000 clones, with approximately 86% of them counted one time only. The ten largest make up less than 2% of the sample.

The receptor was isolated from a man between 45 and 60 years old in good health and CMV-seronegative. The chain uses TRBV30 and TRBJ2-6; 8 junctional bases match TRBD2. The sequencing input was CD4+ T cells from PBMCs. The CDR3 in this case is CAWRRGVVSSGANVLTF. DNA sequence: TGTGCCTGGAGGCGGGGGGTGGTGAGCTCTGGGGCCAACGTCCTGACTTTC.